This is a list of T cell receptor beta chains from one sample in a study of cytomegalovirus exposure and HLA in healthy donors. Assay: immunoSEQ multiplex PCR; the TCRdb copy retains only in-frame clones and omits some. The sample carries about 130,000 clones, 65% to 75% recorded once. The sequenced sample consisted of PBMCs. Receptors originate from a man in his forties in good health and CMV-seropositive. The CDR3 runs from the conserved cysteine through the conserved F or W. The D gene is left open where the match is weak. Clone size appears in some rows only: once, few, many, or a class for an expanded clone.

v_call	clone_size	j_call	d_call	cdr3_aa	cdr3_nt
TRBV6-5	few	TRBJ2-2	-	CATQTMSGELFF	TGTGCCACCCAGACTATGAGCGGGGAGCTGTTTTTT
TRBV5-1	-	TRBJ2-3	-	CASSLVAGVTDTQYF	TGCGCCAGCAGCTTGGTGGCAGGGGTCACAGATACGCAGTATTTT
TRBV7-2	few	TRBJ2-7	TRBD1	CASSFGTVYEQYF	TGTGCCAGCAGCTTTGGGACAGTCTACGAGCAGTACTTC
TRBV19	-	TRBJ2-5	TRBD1	CASKGAGGLETQYF	TGTGCCAGTAAGGGGGCAGGAGGCCTCGAGACCCAGTACTTC
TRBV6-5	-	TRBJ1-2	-	CASSQNRVGYGYTF	TGTGCCAGCAGCCAAAACAGGGTTGGCTATGGCTACACCTTC
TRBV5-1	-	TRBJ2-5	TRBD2	CASSFGLAGIQETQYF	TGCGCCAGCAGCTTTGGACTAGCGGGTATCCAAGAGACCCAGTACTTC
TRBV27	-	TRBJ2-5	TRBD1	CASSPRGTGSETQYF	TGTGCCAGCAGTCCACGAGGGACAGGGTCTGAGACCCAGTACTTC
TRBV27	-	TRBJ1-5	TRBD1	CASSKGTGNQPQHF	TGTGCCAGCAGTAAAGGGACAGGCAATCAGCCCCAGCATTTT
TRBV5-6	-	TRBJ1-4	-	CASSLAGVREKLFF	TGTGCCAGCAGTTTGGCGGGGGTTCGGGAAAAACTGTTTTTT
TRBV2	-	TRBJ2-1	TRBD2	CASRDPAGLAGNYNEQFF	TGTGCCAGCAGAGATCCCGCGGGCCTAGCGGGAAACTACAATGAGCAGTTCTTC
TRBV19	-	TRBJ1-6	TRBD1	CASQGESGSSYNSPLHF	TGTGCCAGCCAGGGGGAGTCGGGGAGCTCCTATAATTCACCCCTCCACTTT
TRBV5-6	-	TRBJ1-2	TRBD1	CASSLGLTGGTHGYTF	TGTGCCAGCAGCTTGGGATTAACAGGGGGCACCCATGGCTACACCTTC
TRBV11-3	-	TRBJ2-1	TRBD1	CASSPGQGEVNEQFF	TGTGCCAGCAGCCCGGGACAGGGGGAGGTCAATGAGCAGTTCTTC
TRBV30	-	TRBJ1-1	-	CAWQQENTEAFF	TGTGCCTGGCAGCAGGAGAACACTGAAGCTTTCTTT
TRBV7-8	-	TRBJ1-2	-	CASSPILSDYGYTF	TGTGCCAGCAGCCCAATACTCTCCGACTATGGCTACACCTTC
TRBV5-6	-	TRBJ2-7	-	CASRVLGQNEQYF	TGTGCCAGCAGGGTCTTGGGCCAGAACGAGCAGTACTTC
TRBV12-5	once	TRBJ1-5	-	CASGSGRVLSNQPQHF	TGTGCTAGTGGTTCAGGCAGGGTATTGAGCAATCAGCCCCAGCATTTT
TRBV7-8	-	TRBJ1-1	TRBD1	CASDSTGLNTEAFF	TGTGCCAGTGATTCGACAGGGTTGAACACTGAAGCTTTCTTT
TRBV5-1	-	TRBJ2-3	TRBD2	CASSLTSGGAADTQYF	TGCGCCAGCAGCTTGACTAGCGGGGGGGCCGCAGATACGCAGTATTTT
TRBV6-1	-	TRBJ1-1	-	CASGAGPMNTEAFF	TGTGCCAGCGGGGCAGGGCCCATGAACACTGAAGCTTTCTTT
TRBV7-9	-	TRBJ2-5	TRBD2	CASSFGLAGGQETQYF	TGTGCCAGCAGCTTCGGACTAGCGGGGGGTCAAGAGACCCAGTACTTC
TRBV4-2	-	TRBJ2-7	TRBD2	CASSQATSGGVYEQYF	TGTGCCAGCAGCCAAGCTACTAGCGGGGGGGTTTACGAGCAGTACTTC
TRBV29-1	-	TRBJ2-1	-	CSVDDGTYNEQFF	TGCAGCGTTGACGACGGGACATACAATGAGCAGTTCTTC
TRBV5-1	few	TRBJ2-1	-	CASSLRSSYNEQFF	TGCGCCAGCAGCTTACGGAGCTCCTACAATGAGCAGTTCTTC
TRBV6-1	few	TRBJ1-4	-	CASSEMRGSEKLFF	TGTGCCAGCAGTGAAATGAGAGGGAGTGAAAAACTGTTTTTT
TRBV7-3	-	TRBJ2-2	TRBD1	CASSPNRGPNTGELFF	TGTGCCAGCAGCCCTAACAGGGGACCCAACACCGGGGAGCTGTTTTTT
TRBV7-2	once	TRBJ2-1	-	CASSNQDKINNEQFF	TGTGCCAGCAGCAACCAGGACAAAATTAACAATGAGCAGTTCTTC
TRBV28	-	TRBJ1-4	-	CASSSPTDSATNEKLFF	TGTGCCAGCAGTTCTCCGACAGATAGTGCAACTAATGAAAAACTGTTTTTT
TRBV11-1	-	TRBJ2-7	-	CASSLGTQLSEQYF	TGTGCCAGCAGCTTGGGCACTCAACTTTCGGAGCAGTACTTC
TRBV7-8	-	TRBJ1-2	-	CASTPVVSGGYTF	TGTGCCAGCACCCCAGTGGTCAGCGGCGGCTACACCTTC
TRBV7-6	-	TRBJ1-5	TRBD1	CASSMTGDGNQPQHF	TGTGCCAGCAGCATGACAGGGGATGGCAATCAGCCCCAGCATTTT
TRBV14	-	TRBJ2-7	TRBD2	CASSPDLAGAYEQYF	TGTGCCAGCAGCCCCGATCTAGCGGGGGCCTACGAGCAGTACTTC
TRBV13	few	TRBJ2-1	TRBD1	CASSPGQGFDNEQFF	TGTGCCAGCAGCCCAGGACAGGGTTTCGACAATGAGCAGTTCTTC
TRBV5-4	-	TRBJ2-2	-	CASRLGGNTGELFF	TGTGCCAGCAGGCTGGGGGGGAACACCGGGGAGCTGTTTTTT
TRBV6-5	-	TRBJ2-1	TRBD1	CASSYEGTGYNEQFF	TGTGCCAGCAGTTACGAGGGGACAGGTTACAATGAGCAGTTCTTC
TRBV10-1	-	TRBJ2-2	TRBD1	CASSGDRDTGELFF	TGCGCCAGCAGTGGGGACAGGGACACCGGGGAGCTGTTTTTT
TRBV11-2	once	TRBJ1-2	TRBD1	CASRGTGGYGYTF	TGTGCCAGCAGGGGGACAGGGGGATATGGCTACACCTTC
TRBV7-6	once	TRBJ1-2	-	CASSLSGWEYGYTF	TGTGCCAGCAGCTTATCGGGGTGGGAGTATGGCTACACCTTC